The clone carrying this T cell receptor (beta chain) showed up just once. Antigen specificity is unknown. The CDR3 length is 14 residues. Germline CDR1 and CDR2: SGHTA and FQGNSA. V lost 5 bases to trimming and J lost 6 bases; unmatched junction nucleotides: 6. The data belong to a study of T cell responses to AZD1222 COVID-19 vaccine. General observations from the study: Two doses of AZD1222 preceded a rise in Spike-specific TCR breadth and depth. Donors skewed white British and female; clonal diversity was possibly underestimated. Among those given AZD1222, only six or seven were seropositive at baseline.

Data came from immunoSEQ multiplex PCR; TCRdb stores just in-frame clones and leaves some out. The table records about 100,000 clones, 85% to 90% of them present only once. The chain carries TRBV7-2 and TRBJ2-3; 9 bases agree with TRBD1. The sample was peripheral blood, taken on day 0 of AZD1222 vaccination. The TCR comes from an adult in good health. CDR3 amino acids: CASSRTGGVDTQYF. The CDR3 nucleotides are TGTGCCAGCAGCCGTACAGGGGGCGTTGATACGCAGTATTTT.